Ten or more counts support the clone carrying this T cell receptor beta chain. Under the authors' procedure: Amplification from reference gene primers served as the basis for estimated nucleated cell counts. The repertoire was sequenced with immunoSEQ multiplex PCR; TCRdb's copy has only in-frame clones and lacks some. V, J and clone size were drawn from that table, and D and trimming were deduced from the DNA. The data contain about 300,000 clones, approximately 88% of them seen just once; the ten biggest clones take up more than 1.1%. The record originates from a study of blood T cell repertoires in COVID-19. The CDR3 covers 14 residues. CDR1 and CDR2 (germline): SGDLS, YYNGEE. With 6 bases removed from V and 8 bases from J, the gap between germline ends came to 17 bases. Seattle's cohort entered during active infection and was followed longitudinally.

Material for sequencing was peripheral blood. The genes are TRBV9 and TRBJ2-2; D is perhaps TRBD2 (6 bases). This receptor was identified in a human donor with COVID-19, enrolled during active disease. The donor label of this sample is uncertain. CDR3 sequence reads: CASTQGLRVGELFF. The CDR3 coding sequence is TGTGCCAGCACCCAGGGACTCCGGGTGGGGGAGCTGTTTTTT.